These T cell receptor beta chains were read from a single sample in a study of T-cell memory formation after mild COVID-19. One entry per CDR3 protein, called by TCRdb with MiXCR from the 5' RACE reads. The repertoire holds around 310,000 distinct CDR3 sequences, with less than 25% as singletons. Sequenced material: PBMCs or a T cell subset sorted from them (not recorded which). The receptors derive from a man between 18 and 35 years old who had mild COVID-19 (a few samples of this study predate the infection). Cell type and time point are not known. The CDR3 runs from the conserved cysteine through the conserved F or W. The D gene is left open where the match is weak. Size tells how often a clone was seen (once, few, many) or the class of an expanded clone, and some rows leave it out.

TRBV5-5	TRBJ2-1	few	TRBD2	TGTGCCAGCAGCTCGGGACTAGTTTACAATGAGCAGTTCTTC	CASSSGLVYNEQFF
TRBV5-1	TRBJ1-2	NA	NA	TGCGCCAGCAGCTTGGTTGTCGGATTCTATGGCTACACCTTC	CASSLVVGFYGYTF
TRBV3-1	TRBJ2-7	few	NA	TGTGCCAGCAGCCAATCCCCAGGGAGACTGACCTCCTACGAGCAGTACTTC	CASSQSPGRLTSYEQYF
TRBV7-2	TRBJ2-3	NA	NA	TGTGCCAGCAGCCCCTACGCGGGGCTTAGCACAGATACGCAGTATTTT	CASSPYAGLSTDTQYF
TRBV25-1	TRBJ2-7	few	NA	TGTGCCAGCAGTGGAGACCCCTCATTCGAGCAGTACTTC	CASSGDPSFEQYF
TRBV7-9	TRBJ2-3	few	TRBD2	TGTGCCAGCAGCTTCTCTAGCGGGGGGGCCGTTACGCAGTATTTT	CASSFSSGGAVTQYF
TRBV20-1	TRBJ2-7	NA	NA	TGCAGTGCTAGAGGAGGGGGAAGGTTCGACTACGAGCAGTACTTC	CSARGGGRFDYEQYF
TRBV4-1	TRBJ2-2	NA	TRBD2	TGCGCCAGCAGCCAAGTGGGGGGGATAGAGACCGGGGAGCTGTTTTTT	CASSQVGGIETGELFF
TRBV20-1	TRBJ1-5	few	TRBD1	TGCAGTGCTGGTCAGGGGGGGTATCAGCCCCAGCATTTT	CSAGQGGYQPQHF
TRBV7-2	TRBJ2-5	NA	NA	TGTGCCAGCAGCTTGATCTGGTCTCAAGAGACCCAGTACTTC	CASSLIWSQETQYF
TRBV6-4	TRBJ1-4	NA	TRBD1	TGTGCCAGCAGTGAGACAGGGGGCTCGAAACTGTTTTTT	CASSETGGSKLFF
TRBV20-1	TRBJ1-2	NA	NA	TGCAGTGCTTCGGACGGCTATGGCTACACCTTC	CSASDGYGYTF
TRBV5-1	TRBJ2-6	many	NA	TGCGCCAGCAGCTTGGAGGTCGTGCCTGGGGCCAACGTCCTGACTTTC	CASSLEVVPGANVLTF
TRBV6-5	TRBJ1-6	NA	NA	TGTGCCAGCCACACAGAAGCCAGCGGTTCACCCCTCAACTTT	CASHTEASGSPLNF
TRBV20-1	TRBJ2-3	few	NA	TGCAGTGCCCCCGCGATAGCGCGAGTCACAGATACGCAGTATTTT	CSAPAIARVTDTQYF
TRBV5-6	TRBJ1-5	NA	NA	TGTGCCAGCAGCTTGGGGTCAGGATACTATCAGCCCCAGCATTTT	CASSLGSGYYQPQHF
TRBV6-2/TRBV6-3	TRBJ2-3	NA	NA	TGTGCCAGCAGTCCATCCCTGGGGGGTGAGAGCACAGATACGCAGTATTTT	CASSPSLGGESTDTQYF
TRBV7-9	TRBJ2-1	few	NA	TGTGCCAGCAGCCCGCTCGGGAACAATGAGCAGTTCTTC	CASSPLGNNEQFF
TRBV12-3/TRBV12-4	TRBJ2-2	NA	NA	TGTGCCAGCCCCCGGGGGAACACCGGGGAGCTGTTTTTT	CASPRGNTGELFF
TRBV24-1	TRBJ1-2	NA	NA	TGTGCCACCAGACGGGGGGAGAGCTATGGCTACACCTTC	CATRRGESYGYTF
TRBV5-5	TRBJ1-2	NA	TRBD1	TGTGCCAGCAGCCGCGGACAGGACTATGGCTACACCTTC	CASSRGQDYGYTF
TRBV4-1	TRBJ2-1	NA	NA	TGCGCCAGCAGCCAGCCGAGCAGTGGGAACAATGAGCAGTTCTTC	CASSQPSSGNNEQFF
TRBV6-5	TRBJ1-2	NA	TRBD1	TGTGCCAGCAGTTACGGGAAAGGGGGCAATCGAGGCTACACCTTC	CASSYGKGGNRGYTF
TRBV6-1	TRBJ1-1	few	TRBD1	TGTGCCAGCAGGGCACAGGGGTATTCTGAAGCTTTCTTT	CASRAQGYSEAFF
TRBV6-5	TRBJ1-1	NA	NA	TGTGCCAGCAGTTACTCGGCAGGCAACACTGAAGCTTTCTTT	CASSYSAGNTEAFF
TRBV25-1	TRBJ2-7	NA	TRBD2	TGTGCCAGCAGTGAACGTCCTAGCGGGGGGGGCTCCTACGAGCAGTACTTC	CASSERPSGGGSYEQYF
TRBV5-6	TRBJ2-1	many	NA	TGTGCCAGCAGCAAGGGACCCGTCGCCTACAATGAGCAGTTCTTC	CASSKGPVAYNEQFF
TRBV7-3	TRBJ2-1	few	TRBD1	TGTGCCAGCAGCTCCCAACCGGGACAGGTAAACAATGAGCAGTTCTTC	CASSSQPGQVNNEQFF
TRBV6-5	TRBJ2-6	NA	TRBD1	TGTGCCAGCAGTTTGGGACAGGGTGCTGGGGCCAACGTCCTGACTTTC	CASSLGQGAGANVLTF
TRBV10-3	TRBJ1-5	few	NA	TGTGCCATCAGCGGACAGTTCAATCAGCCCCAGCATTTT	CAISGQFNQPQHF
TRBV12-3/TRBV12-4	TRBJ2-1	few	NA	TGTGCCAGCAGTTCCAGGGGTTCCGTGGATGAGCAGTTCTTC	CASSSRGSVDEQFF
TRBV5-1	TRBJ1-4	few	NA	TGCGCCAGCAGCTCCGGACCTGAAAAACTGTTTTTT	CASSSGPEKLFF
TRBV11-2	TRBJ1-5	few	NA	TGTGCCAGCAGCTTAGTACAGGATCAGCCCCAGCATTTT	CASSLVQDQPQHF
TRBV20-1	TRBJ2-6	many	NA	TGCAGTGCGGACAGTGGAAGGGCCAACGTCCTGACTTTC	CSADSGRANVLTF
TRBV6-1	TRBJ1-5	once	NA	TGTGCCAGCAGAACCGGGGCCCGAAGGGCCCAGCATTTT	CASRTGARRAQHF
TRBV12-3/TRBV12-4	TRBJ2-1	few	TRBD2	TGTGCCAGCAGTCTACGTGGGGGGGGAGGGTACAATGAGCAGTTCTTC	CASSLRGGGGYNEQFF
TRBV20-1	TRBJ2-5	few	NA	TGCAGTGCCGACGGTTGGGCAGGAAAAGAGACCCAGTACTTC	CSADGWAGKETQYF
TRBV29-1	TRBJ2-1	NA	NA	TGCAGCGTTGACGCCAGGGTGGGGAATGAGCAGTTCTTC	CSVDARVGNEQFF
TRBV4-3	TRBJ1-1	NA	TRBD1	TGCGCCAGCAGCCTCGACAGGGAATGGGAAGCTTTCTTT	CASSLDREWEAFF
TRBV15	TRBJ2-5	NA	NA	TGTGCCACCAGCAGAGATATCGGGAGCGAAACCCAGTACTTC	CATSRDIGSETQYF
TRBV18	TRBJ1-4	many	NA	TGTGCCAGCTCAAAAAGAGGGTACGAAAAACTGTTTTTT	CASSKRGYEKLFF
TRBV7-2	TRBJ1-4	NA	NA	TGTGCCAGCAGCTTAGGGGGTGAAAAACTGTTTTTT	CASSLGGEKLFF
TRBV6-2/TRBV6-3	TRBJ2-1	NA	TRBD2	TGTGCCAGCAGTCAAGCGGGGGCGGCGTTCTTC	CASSQAGAAFF
TRBV30	TRBJ2-5	few	NA	TGTGCCTGGAGTGTAGGGGGGGAGACCCAGTACTTC	CAWSVGGETQYF
TRBV5-1	TRBJ2-7	few	TRBD2	TGCGCCAGCAGCTTCAACGGGGGGACGCCCGGAGAGCAGTACTTC	CASSFNGGTPGEQYF
TRBV29-1	TRBJ2-1	NA	TRBD2	TGCAGCGCTGGGGGGGTTGGATACAATGAGCAGTTCTTC	CSAGGVGYNEQFF
TRBV6-6	TRBJ2-7	NA	NA	TGTGCCAGCAGGGGTATAACACGAAACGAGCAGTACTTC	CASRGITRNEQYF
TRBV5-6	TRBJ1-5	many	NA	TGTGCCAGCAGCTTGACGGGGAAGGGGAATCAGCCCCAGCATTTT	CASSLTGKGNQPQHF
TRBV12-3/TRBV12-4	TRBJ2-2	NA	NA	TGTGCCAGCAGTTTATATCCGATACAGGGCGATAGTAAGACCGGGGAGCTGTTTTTT	CASSLYPIQGDSKTGELFF
TRBV4-2	TRBJ2-6	many	NA	TGTGCCAGCAGCCCGCATACCCGGGGAATTACTGGGGCCAACGTCCTGACTTTC	CASSPHTRGITGANVLTF
TRBV18	TRBJ1-6	few	TRBD1	TGTGCCAGCTCACAGGGACAGAAACTTCTCCCCCTCCACTTT	CASSQGQKLLPLHF
TRBV24-1	TRBJ2-1	NA	NA	TGTGCCACCAGTGATGTTATTACAGGGTTAAATGAGCAGTTCTTC	CATSDVITGLNEQFF
TRBV6-2/TRBV6-3	TRBJ1-1	NA	TRBD1	TGTGCCAGCAGTCGGACCGTGGGGACAGTCGAAGCTTTCTTT	CASSRTVGTVEAFF
TRBV24-1	TRBJ2-1	few	NA	TGTGCCACCAGTGATGGATGGGGACACAATGAGCAGTTCTTC	CATSDGWGHNEQFF
TRBV5-1	TRBJ2-3	many	NA	TGCGCCAGCAGCTTGTCCAGTCTTGGAAGCACAGATACGCAGTATTTT	CASSLSSLGSTDTQYF
TRBV11-2	TRBJ1-6	once	NA	TGTGCCAGCAGCTTAGAACCGGGACAAAATTCACCCCTCCACTTT	CASSLEPGQNSPLHF